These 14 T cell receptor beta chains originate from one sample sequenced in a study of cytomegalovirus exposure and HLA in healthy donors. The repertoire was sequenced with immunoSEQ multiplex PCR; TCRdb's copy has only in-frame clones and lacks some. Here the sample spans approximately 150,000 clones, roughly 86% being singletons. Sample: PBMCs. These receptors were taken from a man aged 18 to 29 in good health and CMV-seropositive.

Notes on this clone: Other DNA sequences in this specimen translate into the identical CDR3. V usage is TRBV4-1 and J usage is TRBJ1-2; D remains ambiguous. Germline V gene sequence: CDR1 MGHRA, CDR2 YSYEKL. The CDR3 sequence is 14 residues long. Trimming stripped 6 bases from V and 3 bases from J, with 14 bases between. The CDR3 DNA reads TGCGCCAGCAGAAGACCAGGCTCCGACTATGGCTACACCTTC. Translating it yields CASRRPGSDYGYTF.

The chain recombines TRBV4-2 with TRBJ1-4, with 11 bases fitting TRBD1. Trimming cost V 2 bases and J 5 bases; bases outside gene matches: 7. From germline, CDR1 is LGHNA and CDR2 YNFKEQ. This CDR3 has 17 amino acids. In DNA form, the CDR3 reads TGTGCCAGCAGCCAATTGACCGGGACAGGGGGAAATGAAAAACTGTTTTTT. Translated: CASSQLTGTGGNEKLFF.

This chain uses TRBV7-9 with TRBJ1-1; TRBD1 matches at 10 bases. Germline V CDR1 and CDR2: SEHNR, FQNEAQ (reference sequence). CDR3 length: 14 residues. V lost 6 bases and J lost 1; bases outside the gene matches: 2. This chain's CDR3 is CASRGTGENTEAFF. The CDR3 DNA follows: TGTGCCAGCAGGGGGACAGGGGAGAACACTGAAGCTTTCTTT.

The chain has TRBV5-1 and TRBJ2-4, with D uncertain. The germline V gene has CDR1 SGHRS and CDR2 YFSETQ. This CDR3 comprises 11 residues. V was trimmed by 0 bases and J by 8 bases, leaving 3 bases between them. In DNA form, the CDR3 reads TGCGCCAGCAGCTTGGGAGACATTCAGTACTTC. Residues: CASSLGDIQYF.

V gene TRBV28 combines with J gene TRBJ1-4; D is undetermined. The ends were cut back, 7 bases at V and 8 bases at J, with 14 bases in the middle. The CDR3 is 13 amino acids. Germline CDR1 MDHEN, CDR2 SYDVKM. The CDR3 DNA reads TGTGCCAGCACCCTGGTTAGTTACGAAAAACTGTTTTTT. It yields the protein CASTLVSYEKLFF.

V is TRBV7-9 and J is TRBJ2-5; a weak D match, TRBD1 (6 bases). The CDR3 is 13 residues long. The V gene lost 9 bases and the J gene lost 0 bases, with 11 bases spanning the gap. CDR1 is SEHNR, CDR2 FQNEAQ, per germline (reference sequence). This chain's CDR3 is CASSTGNQETQYF. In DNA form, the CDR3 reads TGTGCCAGTTCCACAGGGAACCAAGAGACCCAGTACTTC.

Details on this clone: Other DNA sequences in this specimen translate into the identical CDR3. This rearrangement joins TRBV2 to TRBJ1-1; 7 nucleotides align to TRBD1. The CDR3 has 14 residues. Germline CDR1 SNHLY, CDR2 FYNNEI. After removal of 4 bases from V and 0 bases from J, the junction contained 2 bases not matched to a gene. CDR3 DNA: TGTGCCAGCAGTGGACAGGGCCTGAACACTGAAGCTTTCTTT. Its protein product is CASSGQGLNTEAFF.

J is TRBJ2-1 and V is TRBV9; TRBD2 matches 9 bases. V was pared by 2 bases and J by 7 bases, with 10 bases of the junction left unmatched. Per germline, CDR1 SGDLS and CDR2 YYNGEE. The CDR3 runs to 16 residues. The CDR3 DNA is TGTGCCAGCAGCGTTCAATCGCGGGGGGGCTTAAATGAGCAGTTCTTC. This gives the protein CASSVQSRGGLNEQFF.

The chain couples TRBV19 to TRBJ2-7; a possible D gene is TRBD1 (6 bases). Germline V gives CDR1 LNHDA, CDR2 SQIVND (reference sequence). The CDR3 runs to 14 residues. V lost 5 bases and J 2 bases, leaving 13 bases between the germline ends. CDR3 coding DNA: TGTGCCAGTAGTCTCTCAGGGGACCCCTACGAGCAGTACTTC. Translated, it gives CASSLSGDPYEQYF.

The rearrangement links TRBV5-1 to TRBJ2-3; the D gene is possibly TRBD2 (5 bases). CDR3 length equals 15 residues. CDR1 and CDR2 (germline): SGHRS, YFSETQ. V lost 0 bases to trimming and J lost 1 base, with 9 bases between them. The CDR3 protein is CASSLGNGGTDTQYF. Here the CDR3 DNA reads TGCGCCAGCAGCTTGGGCAACGGGGGCACAGATACGCAGTATTTT.

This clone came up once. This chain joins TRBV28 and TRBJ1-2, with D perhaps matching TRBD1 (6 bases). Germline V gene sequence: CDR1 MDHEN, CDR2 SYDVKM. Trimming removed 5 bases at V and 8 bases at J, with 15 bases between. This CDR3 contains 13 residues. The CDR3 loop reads CASSPTGYSGYTF. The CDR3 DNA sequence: TGTGCCAGCAGTCCCACAGGGTATTCGGGCTACACCTTC.

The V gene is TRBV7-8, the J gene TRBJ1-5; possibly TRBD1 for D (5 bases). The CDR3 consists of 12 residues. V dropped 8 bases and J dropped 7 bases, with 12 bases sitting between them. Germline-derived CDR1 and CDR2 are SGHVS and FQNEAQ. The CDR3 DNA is TGTGCCAGCGCGGCAGGGAGGCAGCCCCAGCATTTT. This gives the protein CASAAGRQPQHF.

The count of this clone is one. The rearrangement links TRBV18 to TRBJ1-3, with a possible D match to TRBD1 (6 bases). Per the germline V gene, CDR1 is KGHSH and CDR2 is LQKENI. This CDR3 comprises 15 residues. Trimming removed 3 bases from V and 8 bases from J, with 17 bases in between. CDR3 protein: CASSPTGQSMYTIYF. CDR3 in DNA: TGTGCCAGCTCACCGACAGGCCAATCAATGTACACCATATATTTT.

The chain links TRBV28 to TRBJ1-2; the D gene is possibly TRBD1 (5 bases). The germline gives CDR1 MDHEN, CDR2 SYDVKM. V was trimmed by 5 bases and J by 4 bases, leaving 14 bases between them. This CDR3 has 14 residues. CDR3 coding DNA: TGTGCCAGCAGTCTATCGACAGAGATCTATGGCTACACCTTC. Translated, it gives CASSLSTEIYGYTF.